This T cell receptor beta chain was recovered during a study of radiotherapy plus CTLA-4 blockade in lung cancer. Regarding the study as a whole: Early blood T cell clone dynamics, with interferon-beta, were reported to best predict response.

V lost 11 bases and J 1 base, leaving 13 bases between the germline ends. Germline CDR1 reads MNHNY; CDR2 reads SVGAGI (reference sequence). This CDR3 has 13 amino acids. The protocol was immunoSEQ multiplex PCR, while the TCRdb copy is restricted to in-frame clones and leaves out a portion. This table holds about 56,000 clones, around 79% found once. Regarding this clone: Its antigen is unknown.

The chain couples TRBV6-6 to TRBJ2-3, with no clear D. The clonotype comes from a human donor with non-small cell lung cancer who had a complete response to radiotherapy plus ipilimumab. The sample consisted of peripheral blood, taken from a patient treated with radiotherapy plus ipilimumab. The CDR3 nucleotides are TGTGCCGCCAGTCGGGTGGGCACAGATACGCAGTATTTT. It translates to CAASRVGTDTQYF.